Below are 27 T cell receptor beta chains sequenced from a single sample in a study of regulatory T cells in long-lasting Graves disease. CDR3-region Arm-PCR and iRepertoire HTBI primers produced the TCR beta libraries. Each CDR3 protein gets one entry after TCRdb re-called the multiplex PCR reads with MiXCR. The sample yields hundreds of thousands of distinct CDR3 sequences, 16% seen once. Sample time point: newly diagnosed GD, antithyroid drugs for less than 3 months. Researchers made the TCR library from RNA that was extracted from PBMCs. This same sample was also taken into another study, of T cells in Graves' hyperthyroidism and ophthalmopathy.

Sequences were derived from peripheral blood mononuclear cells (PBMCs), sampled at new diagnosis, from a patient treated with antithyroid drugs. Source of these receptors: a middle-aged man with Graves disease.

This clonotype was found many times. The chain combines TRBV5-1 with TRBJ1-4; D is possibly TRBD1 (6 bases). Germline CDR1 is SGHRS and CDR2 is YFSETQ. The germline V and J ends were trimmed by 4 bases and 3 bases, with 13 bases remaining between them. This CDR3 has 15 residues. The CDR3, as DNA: TGCGCCAGCAGCGTCGACGGACAGCCTAATGAAAAACTGTTTTTT. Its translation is CASSVDGQPNEKLFF.

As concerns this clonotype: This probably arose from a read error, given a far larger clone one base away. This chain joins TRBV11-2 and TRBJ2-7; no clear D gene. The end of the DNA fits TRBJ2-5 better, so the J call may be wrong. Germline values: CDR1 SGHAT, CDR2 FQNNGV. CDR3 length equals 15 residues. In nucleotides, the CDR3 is TGTGCCAGCAGCTTAATGAGTGACGGTCAAGAGACCCAGTACTTC. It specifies CASSLMSDGQETQYF.

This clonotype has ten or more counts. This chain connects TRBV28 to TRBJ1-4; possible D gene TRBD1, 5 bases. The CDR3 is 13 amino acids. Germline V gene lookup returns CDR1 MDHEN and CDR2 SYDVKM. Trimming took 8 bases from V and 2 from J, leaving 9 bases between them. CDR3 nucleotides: TGTGCCAGCGTCGAGGGGACTAATGAAAAACTGTTTTTT. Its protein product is CASVEGTNEKLFF.

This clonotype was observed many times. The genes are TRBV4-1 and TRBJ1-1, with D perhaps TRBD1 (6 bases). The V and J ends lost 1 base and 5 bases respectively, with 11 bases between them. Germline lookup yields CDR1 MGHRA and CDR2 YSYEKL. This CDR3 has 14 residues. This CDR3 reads CASSQGGGATEAFF. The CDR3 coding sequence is TGCGCCAGCAGCCAAGGTGGGGGGGCTACTGAAGCTTTCTTT.

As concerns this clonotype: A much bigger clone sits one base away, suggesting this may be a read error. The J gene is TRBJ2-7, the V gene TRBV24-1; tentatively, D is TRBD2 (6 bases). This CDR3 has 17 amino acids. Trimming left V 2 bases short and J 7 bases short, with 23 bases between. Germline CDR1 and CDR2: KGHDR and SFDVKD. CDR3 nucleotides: TGTGCCACCAGTGATTCTTTCGCGGGGAGCTCCTACAATGAGCAGTACTTC. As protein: CATSDSFAGSSYNEQYF.

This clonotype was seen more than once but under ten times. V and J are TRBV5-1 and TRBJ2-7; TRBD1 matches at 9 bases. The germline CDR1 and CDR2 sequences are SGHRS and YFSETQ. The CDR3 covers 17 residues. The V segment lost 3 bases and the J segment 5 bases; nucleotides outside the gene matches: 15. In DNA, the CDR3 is TGCGCCAGCAGCTCCGACAGGGGGGTCCTAGGCATCCACGAGCAGTACTTC. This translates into CASSSDRGVLGIHEQYF.

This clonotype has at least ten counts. CDR3 protein: CASSEYPGTGVDQPQHF. The CDR3 DNA is TGTGCCAGCAGTGAATATCCCGGGACAGGGGTTGATCAGCCCCAGCATTTT. J is TRBJ1-5 and V is TRBV6-1; 10 bases map to TRBD1. The CDR3 runs to 17 residues. Trimming cost V 2 bases and J 5 bases; bases outside gene matches: 9. Germline V gives CDR1 MNHNS, CDR2 SASEGT.

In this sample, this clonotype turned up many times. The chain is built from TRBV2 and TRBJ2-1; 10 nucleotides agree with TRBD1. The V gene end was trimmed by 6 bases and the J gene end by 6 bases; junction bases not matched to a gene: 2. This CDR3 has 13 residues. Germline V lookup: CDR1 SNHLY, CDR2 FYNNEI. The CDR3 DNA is TGTGCCAGCAGCGGACAGGGGGTCAATGAGCAGTTCTTC. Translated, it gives CASSGQGVNEQFF. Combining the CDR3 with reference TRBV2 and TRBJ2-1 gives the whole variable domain EPEVTQTPSHQVTQMGQEVILRCVPISNHLYFYWYRQILGQKVEFLVSFYNNEISEKSEIFDDQFSVERPDGSNFTLKIRSTKLEDSAMYFCASSGQGVNEQFFGPGTRLTVL.

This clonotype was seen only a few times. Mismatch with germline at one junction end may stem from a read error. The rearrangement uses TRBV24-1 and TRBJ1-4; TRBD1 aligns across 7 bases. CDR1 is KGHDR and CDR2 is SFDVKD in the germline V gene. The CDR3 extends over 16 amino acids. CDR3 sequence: CATSQQGLLGNQKLFF. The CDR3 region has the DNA TGTGCCACCAGTCAACAGGGGCTCTTGGGTAATCAAAAACTGTTTTTT.

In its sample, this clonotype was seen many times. For the CDR3, the DNA is TGTGCCAGCAGCTTAGGACAGGGAATGTACTTC. Amino acids: CASSLGQGMYF. V and J are TRBV7-9 and TRBJ2-7; TRBD1 agrees at 7 bases. Germline CDR1 SEHNR, CDR2 FQNEAQ (reference sequence). The V and J ends lost 1 base and 12 bases, in that order; junction bases with no gene match: 3. The CDR3 consists of 11 residues.

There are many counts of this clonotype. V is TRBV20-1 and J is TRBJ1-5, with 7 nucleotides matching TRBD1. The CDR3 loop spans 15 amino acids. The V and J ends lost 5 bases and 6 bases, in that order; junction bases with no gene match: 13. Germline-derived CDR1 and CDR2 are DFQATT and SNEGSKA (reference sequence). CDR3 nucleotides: TGCAGTGCTCTGAAGACAGGGTTTGAGGGTCAGCCCCAGCATTTT. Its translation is CSALKTGFEGQPQHF.

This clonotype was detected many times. CDR3 sequence (DNA): TGTGCCAGCAGCCTCGGGACAGTCCCTGGGGCCAACGTCCTGACTTTC. Translating gives CASSLGTVPGANVLTF. V is TRBV3-1 and J is TRBJ2-6, with 7 bases lining up with TRBD1. The germline V gene encodes CDR1 LGHDT and CDR2 YNNKEL (reference sequence). This CDR3 comprises 16 residues. V lost 4 bases to trimming and J lost 2 bases; unmatched junction nucleotides: 5.

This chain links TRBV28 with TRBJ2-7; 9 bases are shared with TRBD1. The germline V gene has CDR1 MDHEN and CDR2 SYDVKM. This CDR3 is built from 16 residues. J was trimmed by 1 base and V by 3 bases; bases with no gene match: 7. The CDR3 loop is CASSFPGTGLSYEQYF. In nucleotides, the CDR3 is TGTGCCAGCAGTTTCCCCGGGACAGGGTTATCCTACGAGCAGTACTTC.

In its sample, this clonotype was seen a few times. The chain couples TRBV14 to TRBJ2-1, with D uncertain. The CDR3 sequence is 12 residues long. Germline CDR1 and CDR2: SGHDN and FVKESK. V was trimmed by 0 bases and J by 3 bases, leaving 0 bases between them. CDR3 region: CASSQDYNEQFF. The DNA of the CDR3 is TGTGCCAGCAGCCAAGACTACAATGAGCAGTTCTTC.

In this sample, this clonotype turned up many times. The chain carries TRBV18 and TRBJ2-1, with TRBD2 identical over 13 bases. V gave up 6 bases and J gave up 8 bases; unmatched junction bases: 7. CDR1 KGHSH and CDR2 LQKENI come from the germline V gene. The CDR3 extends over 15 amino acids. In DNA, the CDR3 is TGTGCCAGCTCCCACACTAGCGGGGGGGTCTATGAGCAGTTCTTC. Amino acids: CASSHTSGGVYEQFF.

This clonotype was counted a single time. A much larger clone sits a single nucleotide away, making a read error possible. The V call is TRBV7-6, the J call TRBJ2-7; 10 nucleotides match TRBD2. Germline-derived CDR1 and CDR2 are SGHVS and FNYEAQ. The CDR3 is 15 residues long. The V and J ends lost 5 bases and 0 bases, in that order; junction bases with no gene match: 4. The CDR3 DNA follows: TGTGCCAGCAGCCAGGCTAGCGGGGGCTCCTACGAGCAGTACTTC. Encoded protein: CASSQASGGSYEQYF.

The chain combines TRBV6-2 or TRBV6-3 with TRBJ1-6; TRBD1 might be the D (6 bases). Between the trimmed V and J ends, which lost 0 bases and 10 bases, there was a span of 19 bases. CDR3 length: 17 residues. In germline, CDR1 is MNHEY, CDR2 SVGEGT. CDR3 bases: TGTGCCAGCAGTTACTCGAGCCCGGACAGTTCGGGATCACCCCTCCACTTT. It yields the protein CASSYSSPDSSGSPLHF.

The CDR3 reads CSPGTGETQYF. The CDR3 DNA sequence: TGCAGTCCTGGGACTGGTGAGACCCAGTACTTC. V is TRBV20-1 and J is TRBJ2-1; maybe TRBD2 (6 bases). Gene TRBJ2-5 matches the end of the DNA better, so the J call may be wrong. This CDR3 spans 11 amino acids. Germline CDR1 DFQATT, CDR2 SNEGSKA (reference sequence).

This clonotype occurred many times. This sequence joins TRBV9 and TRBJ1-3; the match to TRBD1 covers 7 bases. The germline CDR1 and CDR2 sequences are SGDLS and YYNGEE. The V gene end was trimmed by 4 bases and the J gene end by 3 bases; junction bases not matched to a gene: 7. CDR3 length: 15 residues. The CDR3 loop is CASSPTGVLGNTIYF. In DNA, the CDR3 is TGTGCCAGCAGCCCAACAGGGGTCCTTGGAAACACCATATATTTT.

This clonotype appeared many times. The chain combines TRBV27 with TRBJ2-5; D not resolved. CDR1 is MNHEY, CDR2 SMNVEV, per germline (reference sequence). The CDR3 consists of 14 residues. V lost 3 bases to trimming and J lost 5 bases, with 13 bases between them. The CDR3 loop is CASSFLDRRETQYF. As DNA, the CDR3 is TGTGCCAGCAGTTTTTTGGACCGGCGGGAGACCCAGTACTTC.

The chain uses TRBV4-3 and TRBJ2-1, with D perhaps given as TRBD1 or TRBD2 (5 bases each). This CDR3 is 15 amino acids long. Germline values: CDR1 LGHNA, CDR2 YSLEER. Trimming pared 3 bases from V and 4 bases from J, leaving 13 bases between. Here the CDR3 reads CASSQTRDAYNEQFF. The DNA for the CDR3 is TGCGCCAGCAGCCAGACACGGGACGCTTACAATGAGCAGTTCTTC.

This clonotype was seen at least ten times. The DNA of the CDR3 is TGCAGTGCTAGTGGCAGGGGGCGATACTATGGCTACACCTTC. It is translated as CSASGRGRYYGYTF. This chain links TRBV20-1 with TRBJ1-2, with TRBD1 identical over 8 bases. This CDR3 spans 14 amino acids. Germline lookup yields CDR1 DFQATT and CDR2 SNEGSKA (reference sequence). J lost 3 bases, V lost 3 bases, and 6 bases had no gene match.

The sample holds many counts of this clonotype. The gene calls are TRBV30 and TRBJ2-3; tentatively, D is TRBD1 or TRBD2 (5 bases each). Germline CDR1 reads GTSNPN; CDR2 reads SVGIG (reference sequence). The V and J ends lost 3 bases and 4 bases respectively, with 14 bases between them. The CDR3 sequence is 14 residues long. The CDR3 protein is CAWSLGVIADTQYF. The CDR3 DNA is TGTGCCTGGAGCCTGGGGGTTATCGCAGATACGCAGTATTTT.

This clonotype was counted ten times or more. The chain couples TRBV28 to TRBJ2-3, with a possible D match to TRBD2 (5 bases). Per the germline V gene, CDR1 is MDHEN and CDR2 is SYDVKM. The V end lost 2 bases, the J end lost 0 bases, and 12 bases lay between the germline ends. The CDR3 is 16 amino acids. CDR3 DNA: TGTGCCAGCAGTTTAACCGGAGGCTCTAGCACAGATACGCAGTATTTT. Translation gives CASSLTGGSSTDTQYF.

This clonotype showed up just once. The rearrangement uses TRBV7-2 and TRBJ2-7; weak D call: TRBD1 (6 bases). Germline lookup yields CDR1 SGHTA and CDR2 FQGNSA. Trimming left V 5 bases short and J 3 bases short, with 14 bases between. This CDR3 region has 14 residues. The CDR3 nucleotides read TGTGCCAGCAGCACTTCAGGGGTTCTCTACGAGCAGTACTTC. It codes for CASSTSGVLYEQYF.

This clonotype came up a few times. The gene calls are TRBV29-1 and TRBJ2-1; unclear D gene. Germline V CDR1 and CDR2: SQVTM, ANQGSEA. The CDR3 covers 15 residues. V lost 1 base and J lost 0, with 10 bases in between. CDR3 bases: TGCAGCGTTGAAGCCGGACGAAACTCCTACAATGAGCAGTTCTTC. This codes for CSVEAGRNSYNEQFF.

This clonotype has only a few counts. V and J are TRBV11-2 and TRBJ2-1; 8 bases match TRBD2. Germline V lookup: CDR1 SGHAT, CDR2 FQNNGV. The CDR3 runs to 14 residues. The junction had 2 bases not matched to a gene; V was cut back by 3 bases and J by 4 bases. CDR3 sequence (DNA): TGTGCCAGCAGCTTTACGGGGGGGTACAATGAGCAGTTCTTC. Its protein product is CASSFTGGYNEQFF.